These 3 T cell receptor beta chains share one sample of origin, sequenced in a study of identifying expanded T cells in peripheral blood. Clones were sequenced by immunoSEQ multiplex PCR, and TCRdb holds only the in-frame ones, with some missing. The sample has 90,000 to 120,000 clones, around 89% seen once. Sequencing used blood. These receptors all stem from a person aged 18 to 75 in good health.

This chain uses TRBV19 with TRBJ2-1; 9 nucleotides match TRBD1. Germline values: CDR1 LNHDA, CDR2 SQIVND (reference sequence). The V segment lost 4 bases and the J segment 7 bases; nucleotides outside the gene matches: 5. CDR3 size: 14 residues. The CDR3 DNA follows: TGTGCCAGTAGTAACGGACAGGGGAGGAATGAGCAGTTCTTC. Its protein is CASSNGQGRNEQFF.

V usage is TRBV14 and J usage is TRBJ1-1, with 7 bases aligning to TRBD1. Germline CDR1 is SGHDN and CDR2 is FVKESK. Unmatched junction bases numbered 7, after V lost 0 bases and J lost 0 bases. The CDR3 spans 17 residues. CDR3 DNA: TGTGCCAGCAGCCAAGATGTCCGGACAGGATTGAACACTGAAGCTTTCTTT. Translating gives CASSQDVRTGLNTEAFF.

The chain carries TRBV5-5 and TRBJ2-5, with a tentative D call TRBD2 (6 bases). Per germline, CDR1 SGHKS and CDR2 YYEKEE (reference sequence). Trimming removed 8 bases at V and 1 base at J, with 15 bases between. The CDR3 has 14 amino acids. The CDR3 spells CASTGPGSQETQYF. The CDR3 DNA reads TGTGCCAGTACAGGCCCCGGGAGCCAAGAGACCCAGTACTTC.